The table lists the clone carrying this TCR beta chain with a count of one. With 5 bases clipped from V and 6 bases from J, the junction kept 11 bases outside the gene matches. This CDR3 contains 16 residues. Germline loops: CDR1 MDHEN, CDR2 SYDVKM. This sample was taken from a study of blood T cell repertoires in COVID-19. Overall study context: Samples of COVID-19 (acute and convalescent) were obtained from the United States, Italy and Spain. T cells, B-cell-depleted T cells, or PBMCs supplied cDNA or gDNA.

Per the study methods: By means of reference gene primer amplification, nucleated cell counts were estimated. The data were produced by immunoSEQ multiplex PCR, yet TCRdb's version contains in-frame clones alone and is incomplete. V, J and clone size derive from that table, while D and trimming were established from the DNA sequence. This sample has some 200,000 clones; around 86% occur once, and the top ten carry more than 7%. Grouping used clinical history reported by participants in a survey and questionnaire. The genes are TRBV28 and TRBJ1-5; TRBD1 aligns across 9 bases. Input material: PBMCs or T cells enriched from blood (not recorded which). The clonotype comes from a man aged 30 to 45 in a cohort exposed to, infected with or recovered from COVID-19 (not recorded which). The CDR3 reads CASSLSGTGIGQPQHF. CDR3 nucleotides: TGTGCCAGCAGTCTAAGCGGGACAGGGATAGGTCAGCCCCAGCATTTT.